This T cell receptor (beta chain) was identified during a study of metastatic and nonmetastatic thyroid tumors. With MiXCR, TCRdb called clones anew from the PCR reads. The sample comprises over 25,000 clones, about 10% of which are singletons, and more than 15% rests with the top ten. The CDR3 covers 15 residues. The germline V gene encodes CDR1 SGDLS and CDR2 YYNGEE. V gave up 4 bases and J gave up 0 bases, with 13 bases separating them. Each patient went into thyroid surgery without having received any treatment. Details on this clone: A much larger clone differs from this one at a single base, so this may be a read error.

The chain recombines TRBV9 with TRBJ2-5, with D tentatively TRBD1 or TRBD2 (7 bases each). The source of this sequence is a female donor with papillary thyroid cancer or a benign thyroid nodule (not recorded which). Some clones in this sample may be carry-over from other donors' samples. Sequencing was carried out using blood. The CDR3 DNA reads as TGTGCCAGCAGCAGGGGGCTAGCGGACCAAGAGACCCAGTACTTC. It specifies CASSRGLADQETQYF.